This T cell receptor beta chain was captured by sequencing in a study of cytomegalovirus exposure and HLA in healthy donors. Study observations and caveats: The authors listed around 150 TCR beta chains as cytomegalovirus-associated.

The primer mix had 60 Vbeta and 13 Jbeta primers. This table comes from immunoSEQ multiplex PCR, and its TCRdb copy is limited to in-frame clones, with some not included. The profile covers 85,000 to 100,000 clones, with around 59% appearing a single time and about 2.3% taken by the ten largest. About this clone itself: Its antigen remains unknown.

The receptor comes from a human donor in good health. The sample was PBMCs.

CDR3 sequence: CASSPFLPTGELFF. The DNA for the CDR3 is TGTGCCAGCAGCCCCTTCCTACCCACCGGGGAGCTGTTTTTT. The rearrangement uses TRBV5-6 and TRBJ2-2; no firm D call. V was trimmed by 4 bases and J by 4 bases, leaving 11 bases between them. The germline V gene encodes CDR1 SGHDT and CDR2 YYEEEE. The CDR3 consists of 14 residues.